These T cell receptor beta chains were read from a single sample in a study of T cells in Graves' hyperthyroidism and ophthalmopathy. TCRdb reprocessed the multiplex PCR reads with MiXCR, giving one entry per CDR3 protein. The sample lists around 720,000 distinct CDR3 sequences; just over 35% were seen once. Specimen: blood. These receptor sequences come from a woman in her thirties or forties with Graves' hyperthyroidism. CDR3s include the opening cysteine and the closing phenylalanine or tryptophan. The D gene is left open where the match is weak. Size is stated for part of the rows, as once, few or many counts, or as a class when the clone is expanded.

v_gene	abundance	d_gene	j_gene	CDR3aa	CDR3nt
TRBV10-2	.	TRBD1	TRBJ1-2	CASRGQAKNGYTF	TGCGCCAGCAGAGGACAGGCAAAGAATGGCTACACCTTC
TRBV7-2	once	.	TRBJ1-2	CASSLTSQTRGANYGYTF	TGTGCCAGCAGCTTAACATCTCAAACACGAGGAGCTAACTATGGCTACACCTTC
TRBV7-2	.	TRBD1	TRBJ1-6	CASSPTGGGSPLHF	TGTGCCAGCAGCCCGACAGGGGGAGGGTCACCCCTCCACTTT
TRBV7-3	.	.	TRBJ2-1	CASSSIGPYEQFF	TGTGCCAGCAGCTCCATTGGTCCCTACGAGCAGTTCTTC
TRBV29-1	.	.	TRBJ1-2	CSVAGLNYGYTF	TGCAGCGTTGCCGGACTCAACTATGGCTACACCTTC
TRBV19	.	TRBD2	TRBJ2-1	CASSLRLLAGAGNEQFF	TGTGCCAGTAGTTTGCGCCTACTAGCGGGAGCGGGCAATGAGCAGTTCTTC
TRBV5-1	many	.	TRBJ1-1	CASSYSSVVTEAFF	TGCGCCAGCAGCTACTCTTCTGTCGTCACTGAAGCTTTCTTT
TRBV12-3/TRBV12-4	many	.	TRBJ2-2	CASRDSNTGELFF	TGCGCCAGTCGGGATTCGAACACCGGGGAGCTGTTTTTT
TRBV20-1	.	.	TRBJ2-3	CSARQGGDTQYF	TGCAGTGCTAGACAGGGAGGAGATACGCAGTATTTT
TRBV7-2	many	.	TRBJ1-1	CASSLGSLNTEAFF	TGTGCCAGCAGCTTAGGTAGCCTGAACACTGAAGCTTTCTTT
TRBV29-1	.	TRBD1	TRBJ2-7	CSVAGGSVNEQYF	TGCAGCGTTGCAGGGGGCTCCGTAAACGAGCAGTACTTC
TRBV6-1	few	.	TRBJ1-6	CATGSYNSPLHF	TGTGCCACCGGGTCCTATAATTCACCCCTCCACTTT
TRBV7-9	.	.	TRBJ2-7	CASSGPGEPYEQYF	TGTGCCAGCAGCGGGCCAGGGGAGCCCTACGAGCAGTACTTC
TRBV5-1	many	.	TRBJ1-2	CASSLAQEDGYTF	TGCGCCAGCAGCTTGGCACAGGAGGACGGCTACACCTTC
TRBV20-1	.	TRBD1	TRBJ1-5	CSASTDRGHGQPQHF	TGCAGTGCTAGTACCGACAGGGGGCATGGGCAGCCCCAGCATTTT
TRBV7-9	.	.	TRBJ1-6	CASSQTGIYNSPLHF	TGTGCCAGCAGCCAAACGGGTATCTATAATTCACCCCTCCACTTT
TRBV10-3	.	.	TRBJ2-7	CAISVLNQVRYEQYF	TGTGCCATCAGTGTCCTGAACCAGGTCCGCTACGAGCAGTACTTC
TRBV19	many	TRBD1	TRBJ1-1	CASSIRDRLEAFF	TGTGCCAGTAGTATCCGGGACAGGCTGGAAGCTTTCTTT
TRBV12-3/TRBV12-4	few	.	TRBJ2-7	CASTPGLFEQYF	TGTGCCAGCACCCCGGGACTGTTCGAGCAGTACTTC
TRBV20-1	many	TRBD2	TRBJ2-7	CSANRDYSYEQYF	TGCAGTGCAAACCGGGACTACTCCTACGAGCAGTACTTC
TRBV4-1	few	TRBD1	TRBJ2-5	CASSQVGDRGQETQYF	TGCGCCAGCAGCCAAGTGGGGGACAGGGGCCAAGAGACCCAGTACTTC
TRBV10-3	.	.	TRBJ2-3	CATDGGQTTDTQYF	TGTGCCACAGACGGGGGCCAGACCACAGATACGCAGTATTTT
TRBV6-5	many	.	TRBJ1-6	CASSYSGVTYNSPLHF	TGTGCCAGCAGTTACTCTGGGGTTACCTATAATTCACCCCTCCACTTT
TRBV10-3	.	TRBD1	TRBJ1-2	CAISATGDDGYTF	TGTGCCATCAGTGCCACAGGGGATGATGGCTACACCTTC
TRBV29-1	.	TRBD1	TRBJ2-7	CSVETGGGEQYF	TGCAGCGTCGAGACAGGGGGGGGGGAGCAGTACTTC
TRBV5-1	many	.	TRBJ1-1	CASSLLPEMNTEAFF	TGCGCCAGCAGCTTGTTGCCGGAGATGAACACTGAAGCTTTCTTT
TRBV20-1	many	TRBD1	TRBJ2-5	CSAPRGETQYF	TGCAGTGCCCCCAGGGGGGAGACCCAGTACTTC